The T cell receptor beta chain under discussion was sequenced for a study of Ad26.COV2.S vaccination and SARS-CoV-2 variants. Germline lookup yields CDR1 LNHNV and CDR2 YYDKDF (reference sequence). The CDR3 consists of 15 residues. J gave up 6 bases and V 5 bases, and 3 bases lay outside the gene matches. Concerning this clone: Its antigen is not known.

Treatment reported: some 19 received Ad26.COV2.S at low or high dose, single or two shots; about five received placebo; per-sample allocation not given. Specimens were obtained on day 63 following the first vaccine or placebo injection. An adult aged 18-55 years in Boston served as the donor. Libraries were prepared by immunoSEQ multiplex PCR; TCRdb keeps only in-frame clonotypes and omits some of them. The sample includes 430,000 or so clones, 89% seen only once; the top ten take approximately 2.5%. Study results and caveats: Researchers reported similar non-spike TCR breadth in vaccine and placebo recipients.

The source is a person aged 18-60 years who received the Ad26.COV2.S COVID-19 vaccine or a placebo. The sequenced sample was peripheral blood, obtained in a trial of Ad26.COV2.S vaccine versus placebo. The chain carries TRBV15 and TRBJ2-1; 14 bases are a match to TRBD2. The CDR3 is CATSPGLAGVNEQFF. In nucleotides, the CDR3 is TGTGCCACCAGCCCGGGACTAGCGGGAGTCAATGAGCAGTTCTTC.